This T cell receptor (beta chain) appears in the sequencing data of a study of cytomegalovirus exposure and HLA in healthy donors listed by TCRdb under 2017. Broadly, across the study: An earlier analysis of several hundred of the donors reported approximately 290 Gb of sequence data and 117 million unique TCR beta sequences from about 200 million T cells. An early release that covered approximately 600 HLA-typed donors contained approximately 300 gigabases of sequencing data and 80 million or so unique TCR sequences. Among the roughly 370 genotyped donors, approximately 77% belonged to the genetic ancestry cluster associated with self-reported Caucasian donors. The study was designed to test whether signatures of past pathogen exposure could be identified by cataloging public T cell receptors. The study profiled the T cell repertoires of 500 to 800 subjects by immunosequencing and related them to cytomegalovirus serostatus. Along with the roughly 670-subject first cohort, a separate validation cohort of over 90 different subjects was used. The study combined high-throughput TCR immunosequencing, statistical association of individual TCRs with disease status, and machine learning to predict cytomegalovirus infection status. To study patterns of TCR occurrence, a later analysis re-analyzed previously published TCR beta repertoires from around 670 donors and added high-resolution HLA genotyping. Rather than drawing on any new phenotypic data, the later analysis identified candidate immune exposures from TCR beta sequences and the way those sequences occurred across donors. To decide whether each TCR beta V gene segment behaved as functional or pseudogenic, an earlier analysis of approximately 620 of the donors relied on high-throughput TCR beta sequencing. Alongside the repertoire data, information on donor age, sex, ethnicity and CMV serostatus was compiled. Genome-wide SNP genotypes for about 65% of the 666 donors were used in a later genetic analysis, which treated that subset as a discovery cohort. Every discovery cohort repertoire had been produced on one sequencing platform. Both class I and class II loci were covered by HLA typing, at four-digit resolution. The number of typed donors differed by locus: about 620-640 for A, B, C, DRB1 and DQB1; some 500 for DQA1; 606 for DPA1; and around 490 for DPB1. A few DR-DQ haplotypes were treated as single units for association and clustering because of strong linkage in the cohort. Across 398 genotyped donors of the cohort, an average of roughly 250,000 unique TCR beta nucleotide sequences per donor were sequenced, and 15% to 20% of those sequences were non-productive. Study-wide conclusions, independent of this receptor: Correlated functional status among segregating V segments might be attributable to linkage disequilibrium, but an unknown experimental factor could not be ruled out. This cohort had only TCR beta chains sequenced, and the lack of alpha or paired-chain data limited which features could be detected. In vitro tests confirmed that three of the cytomegalovirus-associated TCR beta chains recognize cytomegalovirus antigens. Because counts were too low, around 17 rarely observed V segments, including chromosome 9 orphons, were left out of the earlier analysis of 587 of the donors. Most TCR sequences were seen in very few donors, while some public TCRs were found in many individuals. A later analysis found that most CMV-associated TCR beta chains appeared HLA-restricted, with HLA associations seemingly driven largely by CMV exposure. The authors suggested that the approach could potentially be extended to other disease states and immunological phenotypes. The study gave a list of under 200 TCR beta chains associated with cytomegalovirus. When HLA alleles, especially DR and DQ, strongly co-occurred, attributing TCR associations to individual alleles was difficult. Because some donors lacked HLA typing at each locus, the association tests relied only on the typed subset. Several of the top co-occurrence clusters appeared to be linked to parvovirus B19, influenza, CMV and Epstein-Barr virus, according to a later analysis. An earlier analysis of several hundred of the donors showed that most TCR beta V segments appeared in productive rearrangements either about 87% or about 30% of the time, which broadly matched IMGT annotations. Specific HLA alleles were associated with 15,000 to 20,000 TCR beta sequences at a false discovery rate of 0.05 in a later analysis. A further reported finding was that TCR beta sequences accurately predicted the HLA-A and HLA-B alleles for most subjects in the first cohort. A cluster of highly shared sequence variants was judged likely to be a technical artifact of the sequencing pipeline. Some IMGT-functional V segments, including TRBV6-2 and TRBV6-3, could not be distinguished by the 87-base-pair reads and were therefore excluded. Compared with equally common non-associated chains, HLA-associated TCR beta chains in a later analysis were more clonally expanded and had lower generation probabilities. Roughly uniform sequencing depth across donors was assumed in presence/absence analyses, although this assumption may not hold. A later genetic analysis reported fewer N-insertions in productive TCRs among donors in an Asian-associated ancestry cluster than the approximately 670-donor mean. The only immune exposure information available for the cohort was CMV serostatus. V-gene and J-gene trimming of TCR beta chains was associated with a missense DCLRE1C variant in a later genetic analysis, and the association was replicated in an independent cohort. The classifier was reported to diagnose cytomegalovirus status with high specificity and sensitivity in both the original and validation cohorts. In a later analysis, the rate of TCR association differed among HLA loci, with DRB1 alleles having the most associated TCRs and HLA-C alleles having the fewest.

The cohort consisted of 600 or so healthy bone marrow donors. All cohort members were sampled while nominally healthy, although unrecorded immune exposures were likely present. The donor tested CMV seronegative and was one of the 352 seronegative cohort members. A peripheral blood sample was provided by each donor, and peripheral blood mononuclear cells were used for TCR beta sequencing. The Qiagen DNeasy Blood Extraction Kit was used to extract genomic DNA from the blood cell samples. Unmatched junction bases come to 3, with V trimmed by 6 bases and J by 4 bases. CDR1 SQVTM and CDR2 ANQGSEA are derived from the germline V gene. Inclusive of the bounding cysteine and phenylalanine, the CDR3 is 11 residues long. Only the CDR3 portion is preserved as DNA: 33 bases, with reading frame beginning at the first base. With regard to this clone: Its target antigen remains unknown. No quality values exist for individual bases; no much larger clone is one base distant.

Library prep was done by the immunoSEQ multiplex PCR assay. A mixture of 60 forward primers for TCR Vbeta segments and 13 reverse primers for TCR Jbeta segments was used in the multiplex PCR. Amplification of the CDR3 region of rearranged TCR beta genes was performed with a multiplex PCR assay on genomic DNA. On the Illumina HiSeq System, the amplified TCR beta libraries were sequenced as 87-base-pair reads. The paper's data handling went like this. A later analysis counted tens of millions of unique TCR beta chains across the 550 to 700 repertoires, and 10 million to 12 million of these chains were shared by at least two donors. To remove PCR and sequencing errors, raw reads were error-corrected and collapsed into unique sequences using a nearest-neighbor algorithm that merged closely related sequences. Alignment of CDR3 sequences to IMGT reference sequences was used to assign V, D and J gene segments. For a sequence to be retained, a match of at least six nucleotides to both a V gene segment and a J gene segment was required. Rearrangements were classified as productive when the CDR3 lacked stop codons and remained in frame with V and J, and all other rearrangements were classified as non-productive. CDR3 was defined by IMGT convention, running from the second conserved V-encoded cysteine to the conserved J-encoded phenylalanine. The earlier analysis of about 640 of the donors excluded any sequence lacking an unambiguous match to a single V gene segment. In an earlier analysis of approximately 590 of the donors, a V segment was called functional when productive rearrangements were above 56.7%, and segregating when the standard deviation between donors exceeded 5%. To diagnose cytomegalovirus status from the catalog of TCR beta chain sequences, a statistical classification framework was built. In a later analysis, TCR nucleotide sequences were compared against IMGT/GENE-DB human TR gene sequences so that V and J genes could be assigned. A later analysis assigned CDR3 sequences and most-parsimonious VDJ recombination scenarios with the TCRdist pipeline. In a later analysis, every TCR beta chain was defined by the combination of its CDR3 amino acid sequence and its V-gene family, and reads without a unique V-gene family were dropped. A later analysis removed 550 to 650 highly shared, low-generation-probability nucleotide sequences to deal with suspected cross-contamination and a sequencing artifact. In a later analysis, a clonal expansion index was calculated for each public chain from normalized within-repertoire ranks of inferred template counts. Generation probabilities in a later analysis came from a VDJ recombination model fitted to out-of-frame rearrangements, and those results were checked against IGoR. In a later analysis, TCR-TCR, TCR-HLA and TCR-CMV co-occurrence was scored with hypergeometric tests, and a repertoire-size bias correction was applied to TCR pairs. False discovery rates were estimated in a later analysis by permuting HLA or CMV assignments 20 times. A later analysis grouped co-occurring TCRs with DBSCAN, adding TCRdist sequence similarity when clustering within HLA-allele-positive subsets. For co-occurrence clustering, repertoires with fewer than 30,000 or more than 120,000 public chains were excluded, along with five or six repertoires with anomalous nucleotide sharing. The immuneACCESS repertoire file appears here via TCRdb, limited to in-frame rearrangements. These files lack a portion of the clones; in checked studies, under half of the deficit traces to unresolved V genes, and the cause of the others is not known. V and J calls and clone size follow that table, whereas D and trimming were derived from the DNA. Present in this sample are 90,000 to 140,000 clones, 60% to 85% of which were seen just once. 5.6% of the sample comes from the top ten.

Input material: PBMCs. This receptor chain uses TRBV29-1 and TRBJ2-7; TRBD1 matches 7 bases in the middle. The receptor was derived from a male donor in good health and CMV-seronegative. The nucleotide sequence is given as TGCAGCGTCGGGACAGAATACGAGCAGTACTTC. It translates to CSVGTEYEQYF.